The T cell receptor (beta chain) described here comes from a study of blood T cell repertoires in COVID-19. Overall study: Acute and convalescent COVID-19 samples came from the United States, Italy and Spain. Sources were T cells, B-cell-depleted T cells, or PBMCs; the material itself was cDNA or gDNA.

Per the original methods: Reference gene primer amplification in the assay estimated nucleated cell counts. Some clones are missing from TCRdb's copy, which holds only in-frame ones; the method was immunoSEQ multiplex PCR. Clone size and the V and J calls come from that table; the DNA yielded D and trimming. Of approximately 270,000 clones listed, about 86% were seen once; the top ten hold over 1.3%. Germline CDR1 and CDR2: SGHNT and YYREEE (reference sequence). The CDR3 sequence is 15 residues long. Trimming at V came to 3 bases and at J to 2 bases, leaving 1 base not matched to a gene. Sequenced input: peripheral blood. The chain employs TRBV5-4 and TRBJ2-7; 14 nucleotides align to TRBD2. This receptor was taken from a man at least 80 years old with acute or convalescent COVID-19. The CDR3 sequence is CASSWTSGGTYEQYF. CDR3 DNA sequence: TGTGCCAGCAGCTGGACTAGCGGGGGGACCTACGAGCAGTACTTC.